This T cell receptor (beta chain) appears in the sequencing data of a study of blood T cells in healthy people across ages. This clonotype turned up a few times. What it binds is unknown. A second PCR of roughly 6 to 12 cycles used a sample-barcoded 5' primer and a J-beta primer mix. Every cDNA was tagged by a template-switch adaptor with 12 random nucleotides. TCRdb re-analysed the 5' RACE reads in MiXCR, keeping a single row per CDR3 protein. The profile shows about 970,000 distinct CDR3 sequences, 51% of them singletons. This CDR3 contains 14 residues. From germline, CDR1 is DFQATT and CDR2 SNEGSKA (reference sequence). V lost 5 bases and J 2 bases, leaving 15 bases between the germline ends. They isolated at least 6 million PBMCs from each sample. General study results and limits: Both higher diversity and more naive CD4+ cells marked long-lived donors when set against aged donors. While age rose, TCR beta diversity per million T cells dropped in a roughly linear way.

This rearrangement joins TRBV20-1 to TRBJ1-2; D is unresolved. The specimen sequenced was blood. This TCR was sampled from a woman aged 55-70 years in good health. The CDR3 here is CSAPTRVSNYGYTF. The CDR3 coding sequence is TGCAGTGCTCCCACCCGGGTCAGCAACTATGGCTACACCTTC.